This TCR beta chain was observed in a study of blood T cell repertoires in COVID-19. Study context: From the United States, Italy and Spain came samples of acute and convalescent COVID-19.

CDR1 SGHTA and CDR2 FQGNSA come from the germline V gene. The CDR3 length is 13 residues. The V and J ends lost 2 bases and 10 bases respectively, with 13 bases between them. In the source study's methods: Estimated nucleated cell counts came from reference gene primer amplification. Produced via immunoSEQ multiplex PCR; TCRdb's table is partial and in-frame only. That table gives V, J and clone size, and the DNA gave D and trimming. There are approximately 80,000 clones in the sample; more than 70% occur only once, and less than 9% lies in the top ten. Sequencing input: peripheral blood. The sequence came from a woman of 80 years or more with acute or convalescent COVID-19. This chain links TRBV7-2 with TRBJ2-3; TRBD1 might be the D (6 bases). The CDR3 sequence: CASSLISHRAQYF. DNA for the CDR3: TGTGCCAGCAGCTTAATTAGCCACAGGGCGCAGTATTTT.